A selection of T cell receptor beta chains follows, all from one sample in a study of blood T cell repertoires in COVID-19. This table comes from immunoSEQ multiplex PCR, and its TCRdb copy is limited to in-frame clones, with some not included. This table holds 400,000 to 500,000 clones, more than 70% found once. Input material: PBMCs or T cells enriched from blood (not recorded which). The receptor source for this set is a woman between 18 and 29 years old who had been exposed to COVID-19. Each CDR3 is given without its conserved first and last residue.

v_gene,j_gene,CDR3aa
TRBV9,TRBJ2-7,ASSVDTSVAYEQY
TRBV10-1,TRBJ2-5,ASRSQGGETQY
TRBV5-4,TRBJ2-1,ASSLDPSSYNEQF
TRBV7-9,TRBJ2-3,ASSSSGRATDTQY
TRBV9,TRBJ1-6,ASSPRSGAGSPLH
TRBV4-1,TRBJ1-4,ASSQVWDRVRRLF
TRBV19,TRBJ1-6,ASSIWAGGNSPLH
TRBV19,TRBJ2-7,ASSVRDRTEQY
TRBV28,TRBJ1-6,ASSLPELNSPLH
TRBV7-9,TRBJ1-4,ASSRPTGQNEKLF